This passage covers 10 T cell receptor beta chains from one sample sequenced in a study of shared clonotypes between healthy human individuals. Sequencing was performed with immunoSEQ multiplex PCR; in TCRdb, only in-frame clones are kept and a portion is missing. The table lists about a million clones, roughly 80% of them singletons. Input material: memory CD4+ T cells from PBMCs. Subset of the sample: CD45RA-negative fraction. Receptors originate from a man aged 18 to 29 in good health. Some clones in this sample may be carry-over from other donors' samples.

V and J are TRBV7-2 and TRBJ1-2; D unresolved. The CDR3 runs 14 residues. The germline V gene has CDR1 SGHTA and CDR2 FQGNSA. With 5 bases removed from V and 4 bases from J, the gap between germline ends came to 14 bases. CDR3 region: CASSVQSIPYGYTF. The CDR3 DNA is TGTGCCAGCAGCGTACAGTCAATCCCCTATGGCTACACCTTC.

This chain uses TRBV10-1 with TRBJ1-1; D may be TRBD1 (6 bases). CDR3 length equals 13 residues. Germline values: CDR1 WNHNN, CDR2 SYGVQD (reference sequence). V was trimmed by 5 bases and J by 4 bases, leaving 11 bases between them. CDR3 coding DNA: TGCGCCAGCAGTAAGGACAGAGTCACTGAAGCTTTCTTT. It specifies CASSKDRVTEAFF.

The rearrangement joins TRBV5-1 to TRBJ1-2; maybe TRBD1 (5 bases). V was shortened by 1 base and J by 4 bases, with 8 bases between the two germline ends. Germline V gives CDR1 SGHRS, CDR2 YFSETQ. This CDR3 is 13 amino acids long. CDR3 region: CASSLFDSYGYTF. CDR3 sequence (DNA): TGCGCCAGCAGCTTGTTCGACAGCTATGGCTACACCTTC.

CDR3 loop: CASSLKGATNEKLFF. CDR3 nucleotides: TGTGCCAGCAGCTTGAAGGGGGCAACTAATGAAAAACTGTTTTTT. V usage is TRBV5-6 and J usage is TRBJ1-4, with TRBD1 as a possible D gene (6 bases). Germline assignment: CDR1 SGHDT and CDR2 YYEEEE. The CDR3 consists of 15 residues. V lost 1 base and J 0 bases, leaving 7 bases between the germline ends.

The V gene is TRBV2, the J gene TRBJ2-7; D unclear. Trimming cost V 4 bases and J 2 bases, with 9 bases left between them. This CDR3 has 13 residues. Germline V lookup: CDR1 SNHLY, CDR2 FYNNEI. CDR3 nucleotides: TGTGCCAGCAGTGCCGAAGGGACCTACGAGCAGTACTTC. This encodes CASSAEGTYEQYF.

The chain couples TRBV5-1 to TRBJ1-2; D is unresolved. V was cut by 0 bases and J by 2 bases, with 8 bases left in between. The CDR3 runs 14 residues. Germline CDR1 reads SGHRS; CDR2 reads YFSETQ. The CDR3 coding sequence is TGCGCCAGCAGCTTGGCTCCGTCCAACTATGGCTACACCTTC. Its translation: CASSLAPSNYGYTF.

This chain links TRBV5-1 with TRBJ2-3; the D gene is possibly TRBD2 (6 bases). CDR3 length equals 15 residues. The germline V and J ends were trimmed by 4 bases and 1 base, with 13 bases remaining between them. Looked up from germline, CDR1 is SGHRS and CDR2 is YFSETQ. The CDR3 here is CASSGGDWGTDTQYF. As DNA, the CDR3 is TGCGCCAGCAGCGGCGGGGACTGGGGCACAGATACGCAGTATTTT.

The genes are TRBV9 and TRBJ1-3; TRBD1 matches at 7 bases. In germline, CDR1 is SGDLS, CDR2 YYNGEE. J gave up 6 bases and V 3 bases, and 9 bases lay outside the gene matches. The CDR3 is 15 residues long. The CDR3 DNA reads as TGTGCCAGCAGCGCCGTGACAGGGATGGAAAACACCATATATTTT. Translated: CASSAVTGMENTIYF.

V gene TRBV6-5 combines with J gene TRBJ2-5; 8 bases map to TRBD2. This CDR3 has 15 amino acids. With 5 bases clipped from V and 0 bases from J, the junction kept 5 bases outside the gene matches. The V gene's germline CDR1 is MNHEY and CDR2 SVGAGI. The CDR3 bases are TGTGCCAGCAGTAAATGGACTAGCTACCAAGAGACCCAGTACTTC. It translates to CASSKWTSYQETQYF.

V usage is TRBV18 and J usage is TRBJ2-7; D might be TRBD2 (5 bases). The CDR3 covers 12 residues. The germline V gene encodes CDR1 KGHSH and CDR2 LQKENI. The V end was cut by 6 bases, the J end by 7 bases, with 13 bases between. CDR3 amino acids: CASSISGEEQYF. The CDR3 DNA reads as TGTGCCAGCTCCATATCTGGGGAGGAGCAGTACTTC.